This T cell receptor beta chain was obtained from a study of identical twins. TCRdb redid the calling of the 5' RACE reads with MiXCR, one entry per CDR3 protein. Of around 1.7 million distinct CDR3 sequences detected, about 31% appear once; the ten largest clones hold approximately 0.29%. CDR1 is ENHRY, CDR2 SYGVKD, per germline. The CDR3 is made up of 14 amino acids. Trimming removed 2 bases from V and 4 bases from J, with 11 bases in between. Sequenced sample: cord blood. This sequence joins TRBV10-3 and TRBJ1-1, with D possibly matching TRBD1 (5 bases). This sequence originates from a newborn girl in good health. The CDR3 region has the DNA TGTGCCATCAGTGAGCTCCAGGGTTCCACTGAAGCTTTCTTT. This codes for CAISELQGSTEAFF.